Below, one TCR beta chain is given with its context. Its antigen has not been determined. The input lacks base qualities; no much larger clone sits a single base away. Interpreted using the paper, the time point label stands for: week 35, safety follow-up. Each vaccine dose was 300 ug of a 20-mer mutant IDH1 peptide in Montanide, given subcutaneously with topical imiquimod. Across visits V03 through V10, patients got a total of eight vaccinations, given in weeks 1, 3, 5, 7, 11, 15, 19 and 23. The donors had newly diagnosed IDH1-mutant astrocytomas of WHO grade 3 or 4 that showed loss of nuclear ATRX. The samples were drawn from NOA16, a multicentre, single-arm, open-label phase I trial in Germany that tested a mutant IDH1 peptide vaccine in humans for the first time. The DNeasy Blood and Tissue Kit was used to extract genomic DNA from EDTA blood for TCRB sequencing. The CDR3 holds 14 amino acids from the cysteine to the phenylalanine. The read is trimmed to its CDR3 DNA, 42 bases read in frame from base 1. CDR1 MNHEY and CDR2 SVGAGI were looked up in the germline V gene. V and J are truncated by 1 base and 7 bases respectively, leaving an intervening sequence of 13 bases.

The data are from a study of a mutant IDH1 vaccine in newly diagnosed glioma (dated by TCRdb to about 2021). Background on the whole study: Vaccination started 4-6 weeks after radiotherapy alone, or was given together with temozolomide cycles in the groups whose treatment included chemotherapy. Of the approximately 34 patients who were treated, about 62% were male and about 40% were female, and the mean age was around 41 years. Peripheral blood was collected at six visits: V03 (baseline), V05, V07, V10, V12 and V13. Longitudinal TCRB deep sequencing was done for 25 treated patients, wherever samples were available for exploratory analyses. Prior to enrollment, standard therapy consisting of radiotherapy alone, temozolomide alone, or radiochemotherapy with temozolomide had been administered to patients, with the combination being received by most patients. Visit V12 was the week-35 safety follow-up and visit V13 was the week-47 end of study. Results and caveats for the whole study, not just this receptor: Availability determined which PBMC samples were chosen for TCRB deep sequencing. Immune responses induced by the vaccine were seen in 93.3% of patients across multiple MHC alleles. According to the authors, sample limitations meant that analyses of patient blood samples could not be reproduced. No apparent relationship was observed between pseudoprogression and alterations in the top peripheral T cell clonotypes detected by TCRB sequencing.

Library preparation employed the immunoSEQ multiplex PCR assay. Rearranged TCR beta chain sequences were amplified using the hsTCRB Kit according to the manufacturer's protocol. An Illumina MiSeq was used to sequence the TCRB libraries. Concerning the study's data processing: The proprietary platform of the kit vendor was used for demultiplexing, trimming and gene mapping. TCRdb retrieved this table from immuneACCESS and kept in-frame rearrangements only. Not all clones are present; in checked studies, unresolved V genes account for under half, and no reason is known for the remainder. V and J calls and clone size follow that table, whereas D and trimming were derived from the DNA. This sample holds around 32,000 clones; roughly 80% were observed only once. The ten largest clones represent roughly 6.6% of the sample.

The source material was PBMCs, sampled from a glioma patient whose treatment included an IDH1 peptide vaccine. The origin of this receptor is a woman younger than 30 with glioma. This receptor chain uses TRBV6-5 and TRBJ1-2; TRBD1 could be the D gene, as 6 bases match. The DNA sequence follows: TGTGCCAGCAGTTACTTTCAGGGGCGGGGTGGCTACACCTTC. Its translation reads: CASSYFQGRGGYTF.